This TCR beta chain comes out of a study of OX40 agonist ivuxolimab in advanced cancers. In the study overall: Patients were dosed intravenously with ivuxolimab at 0.01 to 10 mg/kg every 2 weeks. General study findings and limits: Clonal expansion from baseline to week 6 occurred in both CD4+ and CD8+ T cells. Fewer expanded clones were found on average in CD4+ than in CD8+ T cells.

The CDR3 runs to 16 residues. Trimming stripped 1 base from V and 3 bases from J, with 12 bases between. CDR1 and CDR2 from the germline V gene are LGHNA and YNFKEQ. Data came from immunoSEQ multiplex PCR; TCRdb stores just in-frame clones and leaves some out. Found here are about 85,000 clones, about 86% of them singletons; the top ten hold around 7%. This clone was seen a handful of times. The antigen remains unidentified. This clonotype originated in an adult with an advanced solid tumor such as melanoma, head and neck, liver or kidney cancer. The sample in question was CD4+ or CD8+ T cells sorted from blood, obtained in a trial of the OX40 agonist ivuxolimab. The chain combines TRBV4-2 with TRBJ1-4; tentatively, D is TRBD1 (6 bases). The CDR3 loop reads CASSQAGGFANEKLFF. The DNA for the CDR3 is TGTGCCAGCAGCCAAGCGGGGGGCTTCGCTAATGAAAAACTGTTTTTT.